The rows below give T cell receptor beta chains drawn from one sample of a study of T cells in Graves' hyperthyroidism and ophthalmopathy. TCRdb reprocessed the multiplex PCR reads with MiXCR, giving one entry per CDR3 protein. The top ten hold about 3.5% of the sample, which has hundreds of thousands of distinct CDR3 sequences, 19% seen once. Sequencing was done on a sample of blood. These receptors all stem from a woman under 30 with Graves' hyperthyroidism. Each CDR3 is given with its conserved first and last residue. The order of the fields is V gene, J gene, clone size, D gene, CDR3 protein, CDR3 DNA. The D gene is left open where the match is weak. Clone size is stated in some rows and not others, as once, few, many or a class when expanded.

TRBV18	TRBJ2-7	NA	TRBD2	CASSPLFVAGGLISEQYF	TGTGCCAGCTCACCGTTATTCGTCGCGGGAGGGCTAATTAGCGAGCAGTACTTC
TRBV20-1	TRBJ1-5	many	NA	CSARDGGERQPQHF	TGCAGTGCTAGAGATGGGGGGGAGAGACAGCCCCAGCATTTT
TRBV12-3/TRBV12-4	TRBJ2-7	many	TRBD2	CASSQGLAATYEQYF	TGTGCCAGCAGTCAGGGACTAGCGGCTACCTACGAGCAGTACTTC
TRBV5-1	TRBJ2-5	NA	TRBD2	CASSATPGTRQETQYF	TGCGCCAGCAGCGCGACACCCGGGACTAGACAAGAGACCCAGTACTTC
TRBV7-9	TRBJ1-2	once	TRBD1	CASRIGQAYGYTF	TGTGCCAGCAGGATCGGACAGGCCTATGGCTACACCTTC
TRBV12-3/TRBV12-4	TRBJ2-2	many	NA	CASSLSKANTGELFF	TGTGCCAGCAGTTTATCCAAAGCGAACACCGGGGAGCTGTTTTTT
TRBV29-1	TRBJ2-2	many	TRBD2	CSARRLAGGTGELFF	TGCAGCGCCCGGCGGCTAGCGGGAGGCACCGGGGAGCTGTTTTTT
TRBV20-1	TRBJ2-5	NA	NA	CSARIGVQETQYF	TGCAGTGCTAGAATTGGGGTCCAAGAGACCCAGTACTTC
TRBV20-1	TRBJ1-5	many	NA	CSAAPGVGQPQHF	TGCAGTGCTGCCCCAGGGGTAGGTCAGCCCCAGCATTTT
TRBV20-1	TRBJ2-7	many	NA	CSANGDLGEQYF	TGCAGTGCTAATGGGGACCTAGGGGAGCAGTACTTC
TRBV3-1	TRBJ2-7	many	NA	CASSQMGSYEQYF	TGTGCCAGCAGCCAGATGGGGTCCTACGAGCAGTACTTC
TRBV12-5	TRBJ1-2	many	NA	CASGLGLPYGYTF	TGTGCTAGTGGTTTGGGACTGCCCTATGGCTACACCTTC
TRBV12-3/TRBV12-4	TRBJ1-1	NA	NA	CASSPTPRTEAFF	TGTGCCAGCAGTCCAACACCCCGCACTGAAGCTTTCTTT
TRBV20-1	TRBJ2-5	many	TRBD1	CSAKGQGVETQYF	TGCAGTGCTAAAGGACAGGGTGTAGAGACCCAGTACTTC
TRBV5-1	TRBJ1-2	many	TRBD1	CASNPGQGIVGYTF	TGCGCCAGCAACCCCGGACAGGGTATTGTTGGCTACACCTTC
TRBV28	TRBJ2-5	many	NA	CASSSPPDDQETQYF	TGTGCCAGCAGTTCCCCCCCTGACGACCAAGAGACCCAGTACTTC
TRBV2	TRBJ2-5	many	NA	CASSESLQETQYF	TGTGCCAGCAGTGAATCGCTCCAAGAGACCCAGTACTTC
TRBV6-5	TRBJ1-5	many	TRBD1	CASSYHLTGRVKPQHF	TGTGCCAGCAGTTACCATTTGACAGGGAGGGTGAAGCCCCAGCATTTT
TRBV28	TRBJ2-7	many	NA	CASSYRLVTYEQYF	TGTGCCAGCAGTTATAGACTGGTGACCTACGAGCAGTACTTC
TRBV28	TRBJ2-5	many	NA	CASSSSGFVKTQYF	TGTGCCAGCAGTTCCTCAGGGTTCGTAAAGACCCAGTACTTC
TRBV6-5	TRBJ1-5	NA	NA	CASVFEPPYSNQPQHF	TGTGCCAGCGTTTTTGAACCCCCGTATAGCAATCAGCCCCAGCATTTT
TRBV7-2	TRBJ2-5	many	TRBD2	CASSFLAGGQETQYF	TGTGCCAGCAGCTTCCTAGCGGGGGGCCAAGAGACCCAGTACTTC
TRBV9	TRBJ1-2	NA	NA	CASSRSGEIGLYGYTF	TGTGCCAGCAGTCGTTCAGGGGAAATAGGGTTATATGGCTACACCTTC
TRBV19	TRBJ2-2	many	TRBD1	CASSIAGGNTGELFF	TGTGCCAGTAGTATAGCAGGGGGGAACACCGGGGAGCTGTTTTTT
TRBV30	TRBJ2-7	NA	NA	CAWSVGGNSYEQYF	TGTGCCTGGAGTGTGGGCGGGAACTCCTACGAGCAGTACTTC
TRBV6-1	TRBJ1-2	NA	NA	CASRRLLEGVRYGYTF	TGTGCCAGCAGACGACTCCTCGAAGGGGTGAGGTATGGCTACACCTTC
TRBV6-5	TRBJ1-1	NA	NA	CASSYGTSNTEAFF	TGTGCCAGCAGTTACGGGACCTCGAACACTGAAGCTTTCTTT
TRBV5-1	TRBJ1-2	NA	NA	CASSFGGIDYGYTF	TGCGCCAGCAGCTTTGGAGGGATTGACTATGGCTACACCTTC
TRBV11-2	TRBJ2-2	many	NA	CASSLWGATNTGELFF	TGTGCCAGCAGCTTATGGGGGGCAACGAACACCGGGGAGCTGTTTTTT
TRBV2	TRBJ2-2	many	NA	CASSESPGTAGVGELFF	TGTGCCAGCAGTGAATCCCCCGGGACAGCGGGGGTGGGGGAGCTGTTTTTT
TRBV6-5	TRBJ2-7	many	NA	CASSYHFYEQYF	TGTGCCAGCAGTTACCATTTCTACGAGCAGTACTTC
TRBV4-1	TRBJ2-7	few	TRBD2	CASSQGGASGAYEQYF	TGCGCCAGCAGCCAGGGGGGGGCTAGCGGGGCGTACGAGCAGTACTTC
TRBV10-3	TRBJ2-5	many	NA	CASAGTAQETQYF	TGTGCCAGCGCAGGGACCGCCCAAGAGACCCAGTACTTC
TRBV11-2	TRBJ2-7	NA	TRBD1	CASSPTGGPYEQYF	TGTGCCAGCAGCCCCACAGGGGGACCATACGAGCAGTACTTC
TRBV28	TRBJ1-2	many	NA	CASRARDTDGYTF	TGTGCCAGCAGAGCACGGGACACAGATGGCTACACCTTC
TRBV2	TRBJ1-5	many	NA	CASSWTPMGGQPQHF	TGTGCCAGCAGTTGGACACCCATGGGGGGACAGCCCCAGCATTTT
TRBV11-1	TRBJ2-7	NA	TRBD2	CASSDSTSGIHGYEQYF	TGTGCCAGCAGCGATAGCACTAGCGGAATCCATGGCTACGAGCAGTACTTC
TRBV5-6	TRBJ1-3	NA	NA	CASSLGQVVNF	TGTGCCAGCAGCTTGGGGCAGGTCGTGAATTTT
TRBV4-1	TRBJ1-2	NA	TRBD1	CASSQEVNRGEYGYTF	TGCGCCAGCAGCCAAGAAGTGAACAGGGGGGAATATGGCTACACCTTC
TRBV7-9	TRBJ1-2	NA	NA	CASSPRGDANYGYTF	TGTGCCAGCAGCCCGCGGGGGGACGCGAACTATGGCTACACCTTC
TRBV2	TRBJ1-5	many	TRBD1	CASSRGQGGYQPQHF	TGTGCCAGCAGTAGGGGACAGGGGGGTTATCAGCCCCAGCATTTT
TRBV5-1	TRBJ1-4	many	NA	CASSAAATNEKLFF	TGCGCCAGCAGCGCGGCAGCAACTAATGAAAAACTGTTTTTT
TRBV6-1	TRBJ2-7	many	TRBD1	CASSRPGQRSYEQYF	TGTGCCAGCAGTCGGCCGGGACAGAGGTCCTACGAGCAGTACTTC
TRBV28	TRBJ2-5	many	TRBD2	CASSLTSGFGTQYF	TGTGCCAGCAGTTTGACTAGCGGGTTCGGGACCCAGTACTTC
TRBV4-1	TRBJ1-5	NA	NA	CASSSQPGVRNQPQHF	TGCGCCAGCAGCTCCCAACCAGGGGTACGCAATCAGCCCCAGCATTTT
TRBV6-1	TRBJ2-5	few	TRBD2	CASSEWRAGWETQYF	TGTGCCAGCAGTGAATGGAGAGCGGGGTGGGAGACCCAGTACTTC
TRBV2	TRBJ1-5	many	NA	CASSLDRNQPQHF	TGTGCCAGCAGCCTCGACAGAAATCAGCCCCAGCATTTT
TRBV28	TRBJ1-6	NA	TRBD1	CASSPGQGYNSPLHF	TGTGCCAGCAGTCCGGGACAGGGGTATAATTCACCCCTCCACTTT
TRBV6-2/TRBV6-3	TRBJ2-2	NA	NA	CASSPISGELFF	TGTGCCAGCAGCCCCATATCCGGGGAGCTGTTTTTT
TRBV5-1	TRBJ2-7	many	TRBD1	CASSLATGQIYEQYF	TGCGCCAGCAGCTTGGCCACGGGACAGATATACGAGCAGTACTTC
TRBV6-1	TRBJ2-2	few	TRBD2	CASSPRGGRTGELFF	TGTGCCAGCAGCCCCCGGGGGGGCCGAACCGGGGAGCTGTTTTTT